These 26 T cell receptor beta chains came from one sample sequenced in a study of identical twins. Each CDR3 protein is one row after TCRdb ran MiXCR on the 5' RACE reads. The sample has 450,000 or so distinct CDR3 sequences; approximately 24% are singletons. This same sample was also taken into another study, of T cells expressing NK-cell markers.

Sequencing was performed on CD4+ T cells sorted from blood. These receptors came from a woman aged 18-29 years in good health.

The CDR3 loop reads CSAQLAYSTDTQYF. The CDR3 bases are TGCAGTGCCCAACTAGCGTATTCTACAGATACGCAGTATTTT. This chain connects TRBV20-1 to TRBJ2-3; 7 positions agree with TRBD2. V dropped 6 bases and J dropped 3; count of bases not matched to a gene: 9. This CDR3 contains 14 residues. Looked up from germline, CDR1 is DFQATT and CDR2 is SNEGSKA (reference sequence).

This clonotype came up a few times. V is TRBV5-1 and J is TRBJ1-3; the D is unclear. V was shortened by 4 bases and J by 0 bases, with 11 bases between the two germline ends. Germline V lookup: CDR1 SGHRS, CDR2 YFSETQ. The CDR3 spans 15 residues. In nucleotides, the CDR3 is TGCGCCAGCAGCCCCTGGTCCGACTCTGGAAACACCATATATTTT. Translating it yields CASSPWSDSGNTIYF.

V and J are TRBV20-1 and TRBJ2-1; the D gene is possibly TRBD1 (7 bases). The CDR3 runs 12 residues. In germline, CDR1 is DFQATT, CDR2 SNEGSKA (reference sequence). The V gene lost 6 bases and the J gene lost 8 bases, with 14 bases spanning the gap. In nucleotides, the CDR3 is TGCAGTGCCCGGAGGGGGCCCGATGAGCAGTTCTTC. Protein: CSARRGPDEQFF.

The chain employs TRBV15 and TRBJ2-3; D ambiguous. From germline, CDR1 is LNHNV and CDR2 YYDKDF (reference sequence). The CDR3 loop spans 12 amino acids. The V end was cut by 1 base, the J end by 8 bases, with 7 bases between. The DNA of the CDR3 is TGTGCCACCAGCAGAGGGGTCGGTACGCAGTATTTT. As protein: CATSRGVGTQYF.

The chain is built from TRBV3-1 and TRBJ1-6; D not certain. The CDR3 length is 13 residues. Germline V gene data show CDR1 as LGHDT and CDR2 as YNNKEL (reference sequence). V was shortened by 7 bases and J by 8 bases, with 12 bases between the two germline ends. The CDR3 region has the DNA TGTGCCAGCACCCGCCTAGGTCATTCACCCCTCCACTTT. Its protein is CASTRLGHSPLHF. Variable domain in full (rest from reference TRBV3-1 and TRBJ1-6): DTAVSQTPKYLVTQMGNDKSIKCEQNLGHDTMYWYKQDSKKFLKIMFSYNNKELIINETVPNRFSPKSPDKAHLNLHINSLELGDSAVYFCASTRLGHSPLHFGNGTRLTVT.

J is TRBJ2-2 and V is TRBV29-1; 7 nucleotides match TRBD2. The CDR3 runs 16 residues. The junction had 8 bases not matched to a gene; V was cut back by 0 bases and J by 4 bases. CDR1 SQVTM and CDR2 ANQGSEA come from the germline V gene. This CDR3 reads CSVEDPGLGSTGELFF. The CDR3 DNA reads TGCAGCGTTGAAGATCCTGGACTAGGGTCCACCGGGGAGCTGTTTTTT.

The gene calls are TRBV5-6 and TRBJ2-3; TRBD2 aligns across 11 bases. CDR1 is SGHDT and CDR2 is YYEEEE in the germline V gene. V was pared by 1 base and J by 1 base, with 20 bases of the junction left unmatched. This CDR3 is built from 22 residues. For the CDR3, the DNA is TGTGCCAGCAGCTTGTGGCCTTTGGGACTAGCGGATCGATATATTCGCACAGATACGCAGTATTTT. Its protein product is CASSLWPLGLADRYIRTDTQYF.

This clonotype showed up just a few times. The chain recombines TRBV2 with TRBJ1-2; D unclear. This CDR3 spans 12 amino acids. With 4 bases removed from V and 5 bases from J, the gap between germline ends came to 8 bases. Looked up from germline, CDR1 is SNHLY and CDR2 is FYNNEI. The CDR3 coding sequence is TGTGCCAGCAGTGGAGAGCAGTATGGCTACACCTTC. The encoded protein is CASSGEQYGYTF.

J is TRBJ2-7 and V is TRBV20-1, with 8 positions matching TRBD1. V lost 5 bases and J lost 4; bases outside the gene matches: 13. Germline V gives CDR1 DFQATT, CDR2 SNEGSKA (reference sequence). The CDR3 length is 15 residues. This chain's CDR3 is CSARKPGQGPYEQYF. DNA of the CDR3: TGCAGTGCTCGTAAACCCGGACAGGGACCGTACGAGCAGTACTTC.

V and J are TRBV4-3 and TRBJ2-3; a weak D match, TRBD2 (5 bases). Looked up from germline, CDR1 is LGHNA and CDR2 is YSLEER. CDR3 size: 14 residues. V lost 1 base and J 14 bases, leaving 19 bases between the germline ends. CDR3 loop: CASSQATRSTSPYF. The CDR3 bases are TGCGCCAGCAGCCAAGCAACTCGATCAACTAGTCCGTATTTT.

This chain joins TRBV20-1 and TRBJ2-3; D gene uncertain. CDR3 length: 15 residues. CDR1 and CDR2 (germline): DFQATT, SNEGSKA (reference sequence). V lost 0 bases to trimming and J lost 0 bases, with 10 bases between them. CDR3 loop: CSARDSRTSTDTQYF. CDR3 coding DNA: TGCAGTGCTAGAGATTCAAGAACGAGCACAGATACGCAGTATTTT.

The V gene is TRBV7-3, the J gene TRBJ2-3; D remains unclear. In germline, CDR1 is SGHTA, CDR2 FQGTGA. This CDR3 spans 12 amino acids. Trimming removed 5 bases at V and 8 bases at J, with 11 bases between. CDR3: CASSGVKGTQYF. CDR3 bases: TGTGCCAGCAGCGGAGTAAAGGGTACGCAGTATTTT. Complete variable domain (other parts from reference TRBV7-3 and TRBJ2-3): GAGVSQTPSNKVTEKGKYVELRCDPISGHTALYWYRQSLGQGPEFLIYFQGTGAADDSGLPNDRFFAVRPEGSVSTLKIQRTERGDSAVYLCASSGVKGTQYFGPGTRLTVL.

V is TRBV25-1 and J is TRBJ2-3; a weak D match, TRBD2 (5 bases). Germline V gives CDR1 MGHDK, CDR2 SYGVNS. V was shortened by 5 bases and J by 1 base, with 13 bases between the two germline ends. CDR3 length: 15 amino acids. The CDR3, as DNA: TGTGCCAGCAGTCGTGGGATCGGGGGCACAGATACGCAGTATTTT. Its protein is CASSRGIGGTDTQYF.

On this clonotype: At one boundary the junction diverges from the germline segment, which might be a read error. The chain is built from TRBV12-3 or TRBV12-4 and TRBJ2-1, with TRBD2 identical over 7 bases. CDR3 length: 14 residues. CDR3 region: CASSLAVTYNEQFF. In DNA form, the CDR3 reads TGTGCCAGCAGTCTAGCGGTTACCTACAATGAGCAGTTCTTC.

This clonotype was recorded at least ten times. This chain joins TRBV15 and TRBJ2-5; 8 bases fit TRBD2. Germline CDR1 reads LNHNV; CDR2 reads YYDKDF (reference sequence). The CDR3 consists of 16 residues. Trimming cost V 1 base and J 7 bases; bases outside gene matches: 11. In DNA form, the CDR3 reads TGTGCCACCAGCAGAGGGCTAGCGGGCCCGGTAGGGACCCAGTACTTC. It is translated as CATSRGLAGPVGTQYF.

The chain has TRBV11-1 and TRBJ2-3; 14 bases match TRBD2. The CDR3 totals 17 residues. Germline loops: CDR1 SGHAT, CDR2 FQDESV (reference sequence). The V gene end was trimmed by 5 bases and the J gene end by 6 bases; junction bases not matched to a gene: 10. The DNA for the CDR3 is TGTGCCAGCAGCGGGACTAGCGGGAGAGTTCATTCGGATACGCAGTATTTT. Translation: CASSGTSGRVHSDTQYF.

The CDR3 loop reads CASSQDPSGRDNEQFF. CDR3 nucleotide sequence: TGCGCCAGCAGCCAAGATCCCAGCGGGAGGGACAATGAGCAGTTCTTC. The rearrangement joins TRBV4-3 to TRBJ2-1; the match to TRBD2 covers 10 bases. The CDR3 is 16 amino acids. Trimming at V came to 0 bases and at J to 5 bases, leaving 4 bases not matched to a gene. The germline V gene encodes CDR1 LGHNA and CDR2 YSLEER.

The chain uses TRBV12-3 or TRBV12-4 and TRBJ1-4, with a tentative D call TRBD1 (6 bases). V lost 4 bases, J lost 13 bases, and 10 bases lay in between. The CDR3 is 11 amino acids. The CDR3 here is CASSSGGRLFF. DNA for the CDR3: TGTGCCAGCAGTTCCGGGGGGCGACTGTTTTTT.

The chain joins TRBV30 to TRBJ1-1; D is ambiguous. The CDR3 runs 12 residues. Per the germline V gene, CDR1 is GTSNPN and CDR2 is SVGIG (reference sequence). V dropped 0 bases and J dropped 0 bases, with 2 bases sitting between them. CDR3 loop: CAWSVMNTEAFF. The CDR3 coding sequence is TGTGCCTGGAGTGTAATGAACACTGAAGCTTTCTTT.

This clonotype occurred a few times. V gene TRBV7-3 combines with J gene TRBJ2-2; a possible D gene is TRBD2 (5 bases). The V and J ends lost 0 bases and 8 bases respectively, with 13 bases between them. Germline V lookup: CDR1 SGHTA, CDR2 FQGTGA. The CDR3 totals 15 residues. CDR3 loop: CASSLTDSPRGELFF. The CDR3 nucleotides read TGTGCCAGCAGCTTAACGGACTCCCCTAGGGGGGAGCTGTTTTTT. Supplemented by reference TRBV7-3 and TRBJ2-2, the full variable domain reads GAGVSQTPSNKVTEKGKYVELRCDPISGHTALYWYRQSLGQGPEFLIYFQGTGAADDSGLPNDRFFAVRPEGSVSTLKIQRTERGDSAVYLCASSLTDSPRGELFFGEGSRLTVL.

This clonotype was seen only a few times. The genes are TRBV5-4 and TRBJ1-1, with a tentative D call TRBD1 (5 bases). Trimming shortened V by 0 bases and J by 3 bases, and 12 bases separated the two germline ends. Germline V gives CDR1 SGHNT, CDR2 YYREEE (reference sequence). This CDR3 spans 15 amino acids. The CDR3 region has the DNA TGTGCCAGCAGCTTGGCTGGGGGGTTGGACACTGAAGCTTTCTTT. Its translation: CASSLAGGLDTEAFF.

The chain couples TRBV9 to TRBJ1-4, with a tentative D call TRBD1 (6 bases). Germline values: CDR1 SGDLS, CDR2 YYNGEE. This CDR3 comprises 15 residues. The ends were cut back, 4 bases at V and 3 bases at J, with 13 bases in the middle. CDR3 amino acids: CASSPWKGANEKLFF. The CDR3 nucleotides are TGTGCCAGCAGCCCCTGGAAGGGGGCTAATGAAAAACTGTTTTTT.

There are a few counts of this clonotype. J is TRBJ2-7 and V is TRBV5-1; TRBD1 matches at 8 bases. V was pared by 5 bases and J by 4 bases, with 14 bases of the junction left unmatched. The CDR3 spans 16 residues. Germline loops: CDR1 SGHRS, CDR2 YFSETQ. The CDR3 spells CASSWDPDRVQYEQYF. CDR3 DNA: TGCGCCAGCAGTTGGGACCCGGACAGGGTACAATACGAGCAGTACTTC.

The sample holds a few counts of this clonotype. The chain is built from TRBV29-1 and TRBJ2-2; weak D call: TRBD1 (6 bases). CDR3 length: 15 amino acids. Trimming left V 6 bases short and J 4 bases short, with 18 bases between. The germline V gene encodes CDR1 SQVTM and CDR2 ANQGSEA. This CDR3 reads CSVVKQGQGTGELFF. Here the CDR3 DNA reads TGCAGCGTCGTGAAACAGGGACAAGGCACCGGGGAGCTGTTTTTT.

This clonotype was seen a few times. The rearrangement joins TRBV12-3 or TRBV12-4 to TRBJ2-7; 10 nucleotides line up with TRBD1. With V trimmed by 6 bases and J by 5 bases, 7 bases remained unmatched. The CDR3 runs 14 residues. CDR3 loop: CASRVGQGNHEQYF. DNA of the CDR3: TGTGCCAGCAGGGTGGGACAGGGGAACCACGAGCAGTACTTC.

The sample holds a few counts of this clonotype. V gene TRBV7-2 combines with J gene TRBJ2-2; 7 positions agree with TRBD2. The CDR3 loop spans 15 amino acids. CDR1 is SGHTA, CDR2 FQGNSA, per germline. Losses at the gene ends were 4 bases for V and 5 bases for J; bases not matched to a gene: 7. CDR3 protein: CASSSQGLSTGELFF. CDR3 coding DNA: TGTGCCAGCAGCTCCCAGGGACTATCTACCGGGGAGCTGTTTTTT.